The 13 T cell receptor beta chains in this list originate from one sample, sequenced in a study of blood T cells in healthy people across ages. For the second PCR, which ran for about 6 to 11 cycles, a sample-barcoded 5' primer and a J-beta primer mix were used. TCRdb analysed the 5' RACE reads with MiXCR anew, one entry per CDR3 protein. Among roughly 1.5 million distinct CDR3 sequences listed, approximately 43% were seen once. The source material was blood. The receptor set was obtained from a woman aged 18-29 years in good health.

This clonotype was counted a single time. This chain uses TRBV11-2 with TRBJ2-2, with 11 bases lining up with TRBD1. Germline V gene lookup returns CDR1 SGHAT and CDR2 FQNNGV. CDR3 length: 15 amino acids. Trimming removed 5 bases from V and 7 bases from J; junction bases left unmatched: 6. The CDR3: CASSTRTGGNGELFF. The CDR3 nucleotides read TGTGCCAGCAGCACCAGGACAGGGGGCAACGGGGAGCTGTTTTTT.

There are a few counts of this clonotype. This chain links TRBV6-2 or TRBV6-3 with TRBJ2-3; no reliable D call. Between the trimmed V and J ends, which lost 2 bases and 2 bases, there was a span of 14 bases. Germline V lookup: CDR1 MNHEY, CDR2 SVGEGT. The CDR3 is 16 amino acids. The chain's CDR3 is CASSYRRQQNTDTQYF. Here the CDR3 DNA reads TGTGCCAGCAGTTACAGGCGGCAACAGAACACAGATACGCAGTATTTT.

This rearrangement joins TRBV20-1 to TRBJ2-5, with a tentative D call TRBD1 (7 bases). Germline-derived CDR1 and CDR2 are DFQATT and SNEGSKA (reference sequence). The CDR3 sequence is 14 residues long. V lost 2 bases, J lost 3 bases, and 13 bases lay in between. The CDR3 is CSARPQGGKETQYF. The CDR3 bases are TGCAGTGCTAGACCCCAGGGGGGAAAAGAGACCCAGTACTTC.

This clonotype has a handful of counts. The chain couples TRBV30 to TRBJ2-3, with D uncertain. Germline V CDR1 and CDR2: GTSNPN, SVGIG (reference sequence). V was clipped by 4 bases and J by 8 bases, with 10 bases between them. This CDR3 contains 11 residues. For the CDR3, the DNA is TGTGCCTGGAAAGCCGTTTCTACGCAGTATTTT. Encoded protein: CAWKAVSTQYF.

V gene TRBV20-1 combines with J gene TRBJ2-1, with D maybe TRBD1 (7 bases). This CDR3 contains 12 residues. V dropped 4 bases and J dropped 10 bases, with 14 bases sitting between them. Germline values: CDR1 DFQATT, CDR2 SNEGSKA (reference sequence). The CDR3 protein is CSAKPTGREQFF. CDR3 coding DNA: TGCAGTGCTAAGCCGACAGGGAGGGAGCAGTTCTTC.

This chain uses TRBV5-1 with TRBJ2-3, with 7 bases aligning to TRBD2. This CDR3 region has 18 residues. The V and J ends lost 5 bases and 4 bases, in that order; junction bases with no gene match: 19. The V gene's germline CDR1 is SGHRS and CDR2 YFSETQ. The CDR3 DNA is TGCGCCAGCAGTCTTGGAGCCTACCCAGCGGGGAGCGCAGATACGCAGTATTTT. This codes for CASSLGAYPAGSADTQYF.

This clonotype was observed a handful of times. The chain couples TRBV12-3 or TRBV12-4 to TRBJ2-3; D remains ambiguous. Trimming stripped 5 bases from V and 1 base from J, with 10 bases between. This CDR3 comprises 14 residues. The CDR3 loop reads CASSLLSGTDTQYF. In DNA form, the CDR3 reads TGTGCCAGCAGTCTTCTTTCAGGCACAGATACGCAGTATTTT.

This clonotype was seen a few times. The junction departs from the called germline gene at one end, perhaps through a read error. The chain joins TRBV6-2 or TRBV6-3 to TRBJ2-5; unclear D gene. The CDR3 runs to 15 residues. Germline V lookup: CDR1 MNHEY, CDR2 SVGEGT. In DNA, the CDR3 is TGTGCCAGCAGTTACTCGGGCCTACACCAAGAGACACAGTACTTC. Its protein is CASSYSGLHQETQYF.

This clonotype was detected a few times. The chain is built from TRBV3-1 and TRBJ2-1; 7 nucleotides line up with TRBD2. This CDR3 region has 16 residues. The germline V gene encodes CDR1 LGHDT and CDR2 YNNKEL (reference sequence). Trimming removed 5 bases from V and 0 bases from J; junction bases left unmatched: 7. The CDR3 loop is CASSEGLFSSYNEQFF. As DNA, the CDR3 is TGTGCCAGCAGCGAGGGACTATTTAGCTCCTACAATGAGCAGTTCTTC.

V gene TRBV6-5 combines with J gene TRBJ2-7, with TRBD2 identical over 9 bases. The length of the CDR3 is 16 residues. V was pared by 6 bases and J by 6 bases, with 15 bases of the junction left unmatched. Germline loops: CDR1 MNHEY, CDR2 SVGAGI. CDR3 DNA sequence: TGTGCCAGCAGGCTAAAATTAGCGGGGGTGTCGGGCGAGCAGTACTTC. Translated: CASRLKLAGVSGEQYF.

This sequence joins TRBV7-8 and TRBJ1-2; maybe TRBD1 (5 bases). This CDR3 has 13 amino acids. The germline gives CDR1 SGHVS, CDR2 FQNEAQ. The V and J ends lost 9 bases and 2 bases respectively, with 13 bases between them. CDR3 in DNA: TGTGCCAGTCAGCGGGACGGAAACTATGGCTACACCTTC. Encoded protein: CASQRDGNYGYTF.

The gene calls are TRBV7-9 and TRBJ1-2; D gene uncertain. Germline V lookup: CDR1 SEHNR, CDR2 FQNEAQ (reference sequence). The CDR3 totals 14 residues. The V and J ends lost 5 bases and 3 bases respectively, with 13 bases between them. CDR3 residues: CASSRSAGDYGYTF. The CDR3 coding sequence is TGTGCCAGCAGCCGATCCGCAGGAGACTATGGCTACACCTTC.

This clonotype occurred once. The chain couples TRBV4-1 to TRBJ2-1, with D perhaps TRBD1 or TRBD2 (5 bases each). The ends were cut back, 2 bases at V and 13 bases at J, with 18 bases in the middle. The CDR3 consists of 14 residues. Germline CDR1 is MGHRA and CDR2 is YSYEKL. This CDR3 is CASSQRGVWETQFF. CDR3 coding DNA: TGCGCCAGCAGCCAAAGAGGGGTTTGGGAGACCCAGTTCTTC.